The T cell receptor (beta chain) described here comes from a study of patients and donors after allogeneic stem cell transplantation. In its sample, this clonotype was seen a few times. V lost 2 bases and J lost 2, with 12 bases in between. The CDR3 has 14 residues. Germline CDR1 GTSNPN, CDR2 SVGIG (reference sequence). TCRdb independently ran MiXCR on the RT-PCR reads; one entry per CDR3 protein. The sample lists about 960,000 distinct CDR3 sequences, roughly 18% occurring once. V usage is TRBV30 and J usage is TRBJ1-1; tentatively, D is TRBD1 (5 bases). The specimen sequenced was blood, either unsorted or a sorted T cell fraction (not recorded which). The receptor comes from a human donor who was either an allogeneic HSCT recipient or a stem cell or donor lymphocyte infusion donor (not recorded which). It is not recorded whose cells these are; they may come from a transplant donor. DNA for the CDR3: TGTGCCTGGAGTCTCCGGGGGGTAAACACTGAAGCTTTCTTT. Residues: CAWSLRGVNTEAFF.